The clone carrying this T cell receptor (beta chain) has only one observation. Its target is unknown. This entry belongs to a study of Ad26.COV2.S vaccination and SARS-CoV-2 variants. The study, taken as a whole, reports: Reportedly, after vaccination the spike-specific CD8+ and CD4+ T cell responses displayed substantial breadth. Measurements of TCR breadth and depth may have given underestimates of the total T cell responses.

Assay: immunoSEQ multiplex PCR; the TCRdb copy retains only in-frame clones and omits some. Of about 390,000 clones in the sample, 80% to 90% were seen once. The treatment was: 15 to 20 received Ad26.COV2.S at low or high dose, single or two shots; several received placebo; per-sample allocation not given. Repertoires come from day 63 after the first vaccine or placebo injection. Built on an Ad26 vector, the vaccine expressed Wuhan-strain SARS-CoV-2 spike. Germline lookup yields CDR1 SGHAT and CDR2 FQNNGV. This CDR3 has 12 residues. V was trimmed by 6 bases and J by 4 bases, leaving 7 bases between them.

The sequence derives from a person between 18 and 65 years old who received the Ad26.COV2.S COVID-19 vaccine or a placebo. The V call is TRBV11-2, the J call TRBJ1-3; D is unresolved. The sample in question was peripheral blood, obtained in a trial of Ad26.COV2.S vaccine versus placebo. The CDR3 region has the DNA TGTGCCAGCAGGGACCCCGGAAACACCATATATTTT. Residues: CASRDPGNTIYF.